This T cell receptor beta chain was found in a study of T cells after yellow fever vaccination. Notes on this clonotype: As yet, its antigen is unknown.

Whole-study findings and limits: Most clones from primary vaccination resurfaced after the booster (approximately 96% CD4, around 89% CD8). It was a weaker secondary response, yet one that peaked faster, at day 5 versus 15. Among all clonotypes, a small share was observed in both CD4 and CD8 compartments.

The germline V gene encodes CDR1 LGHNA and CDR2 YSLEER. The V gene end was trimmed by 0 bases and the J gene end by 7 bases; junction bases not matched to a gene: 11. The CDR3 is 17 residues long. TCRdb passed the 5' RACE reads through MiXCR, listing each CDR3 protein once. The sample yields some 560,000 distinct CDR3 sequences, roughly 17% seen once. The rearrangement links TRBV4-3 to TRBJ2-2; 7 nucleotides align to TRBD2. The input for sequencing was PBMCs, taken 5 days after the first yellow fever vaccination. The source is a man between 18 and 35 years old who received the YFV17D yellow fever vaccine. CDR3 amino acids: CASSQEGRTRRIGELFF. For the CDR3, the DNA is TGCGCCAGCAGCCAAGAGGGGAGGACTAGGAGGATCGGGGAGCTGTTTTTT.